This T cell receptor (beta chain) emerged from a study of blood T cell repertoires in COVID-19. Study-level background: Samples taken during acute and convalescent COVID-19 were collected in the United States, Italy and Spain. From T cells, B-cell-depleted T cells, or PBMCs came the material, which was cDNA or gDNA.

CDR3 length equals 12 residues. The ends were cut back, 2 bases at V and 5 bases at J, with 7 bases in the middle. Germline V CDR1 and CDR2: GTSNPN, SVGIG (reference sequence). As originally analysed: Reference gene primer amplification gave nucleated cell count estimates. Method: immunoSEQ multiplex PCR; TCRdb's copy keeps in-frame clones and lacks some. Clone size and V and J calls were adopted from that table, with D and trimming inferred from the DNA. The sample carries around 80,000 clones, approximately 86% recorded once. This clonotype originated in a man of 80 years or more with active or convalescent COVID-19. Sample: peripheral blood. J is TRBJ1-5 and V is TRBV30, with D tentatively TRBD1 (6 bases). The CDR3 is CAWSTGHQPQHF. The DNA of the CDR3 is TGTGCCTGGAGTACAGGGCATCAGCCCCAGCATTTT.